This T cell receptor (beta chain) was sequenced in a study of blood T cell repertoires in COVID-19. Patients of the Seattle cohort, enrolled during active infection, were followed longitudinally. CDR1 is MDHEN and CDR2 is SYDVKM in the germline V gene. With V trimmed by 5 bases and J by 7 bases, 5 bases remained unmatched. The CDR3 has 13 amino acids. Produced via immunoSEQ multiplex PCR; TCRdb's table is partial and in-frame only. The sample carries 300,000 to 400,000 clones, 89% recorded once. The rearrangement links TRBV28 to TRBJ1-5; 7 bases agree with TRBD1. This clonotype was sampled from a young woman with COVID-19, enrolled during active disease. Sequenced sample: peripheral blood. The CDR3 bases are TGTGCCAGCAGTACGCAACAGGGGCAGCCCCAGCATTTT. Its protein is CASSTQQGQPQHF. Filled out from reference TRBV28 and TRBJ1-5, the complete variable domain reads DVKVTQSSRYLVKRTGEKVFLECVQDMDHENMFWYRQDPGLGLRLIYFSYDVKMKEKGDIPEGYSVSREKKERFSLILESASTNQTSMYLCASSTQQGQPQHFGDGTRLSIL.